This TCR beta chain was observed in a study of Graves' ophthalmopathy and Graves' hyperthyroidism. The CDR3 length is 17 residues. The germline gives CDR1 LGHDT, CDR2 YNNKEL (reference sequence). Trimming cost V 3 bases and J 1 base; bases outside gene matches: 9. This clonotype has only a few counts. Researchers turned away patients with other autoimmune diseases, uncontrolled infections, pregnancy or lactation. The authors amplified TCR beta CDR3 regions from RNA transcripts. HTBI primers were used in a first-round RT-PCR, which preceded a second-round multiplex PCR. TCRdb ran MiXCR on the multiplex PCR reads and lists one entry per CDR3 protein. The sample lists around 520,000 distinct CDR3 sequences, less than 40% occurring once.

The sample comprised peripheral blood or thyroid tissue (not recorded which). The sequence derives from an adult man with Graves' hyperthyroidism. V is TRBV3-1 and J is TRBJ2-7, with 10 bases lining up with TRBD1. CDR3 region: CASSHSGTGERSYEQYF. The CDR3 DNA reads as TGTGCCAGCAGCCATTCCGGGACAGGGGAGCGGTCCTACGAGCAGTACTTC.